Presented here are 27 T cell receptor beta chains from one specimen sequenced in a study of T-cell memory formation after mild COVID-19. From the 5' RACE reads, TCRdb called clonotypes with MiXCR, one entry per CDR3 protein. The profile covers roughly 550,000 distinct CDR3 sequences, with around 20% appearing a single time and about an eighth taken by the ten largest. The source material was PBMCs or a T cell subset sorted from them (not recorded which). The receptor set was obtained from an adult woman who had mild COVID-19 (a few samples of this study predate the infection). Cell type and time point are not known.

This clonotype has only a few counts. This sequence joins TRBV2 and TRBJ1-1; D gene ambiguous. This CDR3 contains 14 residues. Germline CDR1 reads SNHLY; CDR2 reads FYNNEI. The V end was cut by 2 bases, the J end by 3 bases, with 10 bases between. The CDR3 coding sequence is TGTGCCAGCAGTGAACTAACAGCCTACACTGAAGCTTTCTTT. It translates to CASSELTAYTEAFF. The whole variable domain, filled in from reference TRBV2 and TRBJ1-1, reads EPEVTQTPSHQVTQMGQEVILRCVPISNHLYFYWYRQILGQKVEFLVSFYNNEISEKSEIFDDQFSVERPDGSNFTLKIRSTKLEDSAMYFCASSELTAYTEAFFGQGTRLTVV.

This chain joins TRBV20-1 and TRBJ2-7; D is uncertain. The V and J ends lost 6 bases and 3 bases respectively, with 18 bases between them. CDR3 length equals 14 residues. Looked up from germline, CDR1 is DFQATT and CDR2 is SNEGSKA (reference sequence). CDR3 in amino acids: CSAGSPSSLYEQYF. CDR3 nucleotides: TGCAGTGCGGGGTCCCCAAGCTCCCTCTACGAGCAGTACTTC.

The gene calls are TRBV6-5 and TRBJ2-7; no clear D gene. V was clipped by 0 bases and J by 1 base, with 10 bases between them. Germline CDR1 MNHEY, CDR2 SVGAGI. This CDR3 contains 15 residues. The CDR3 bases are TGTGCCAGCAGTTACTCAAGCTCCGGGTCCTACGAGCAGTACTTC. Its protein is CASSYSSSGSYEQYF.

For the CDR3, the DNA is TGCAGTGCCCGGGACAGGGTGAGGATTGCCACCTTC. Translating it yields CSARDRVRIATF. The chain carries TRBV20-1 and TRBJ1-2, with 9 bases lining up with TRBD1. V lost 6 bases and J lost 13; bases outside the gene matches: 12. CDR3 length: 12 amino acids. The germline gives CDR1 DFQATT, CDR2 SNEGSKA (reference sequence).

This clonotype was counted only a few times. The CDR3 coding sequence is TGTGCCAGCACCGAGGGGGGCAGGGGGAGTGAAGCTTTCTTT. This encodes CASTEGGRGSEAFF. V gene TRBV7-9 combines with J gene TRBJ1-1, with 7 bases aligning to TRBD1. Per the germline V gene, CDR1 is SEHNR and CDR2 is FQNEAQ (reference sequence). With V trimmed by 7 bases and J by 7 bases, 12 bases remained unmatched. The CDR3 loop spans 14 amino acids.

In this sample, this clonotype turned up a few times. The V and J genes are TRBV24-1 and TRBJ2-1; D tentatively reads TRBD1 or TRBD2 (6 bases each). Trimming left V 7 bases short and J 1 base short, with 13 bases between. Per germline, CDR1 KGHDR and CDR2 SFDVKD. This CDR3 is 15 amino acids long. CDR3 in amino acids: CATRAGTGSYNEQFF. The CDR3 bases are TGTGCCACCAGGGCGGGAACAGGGTCCTACAATGAGCAGTTCTTC.

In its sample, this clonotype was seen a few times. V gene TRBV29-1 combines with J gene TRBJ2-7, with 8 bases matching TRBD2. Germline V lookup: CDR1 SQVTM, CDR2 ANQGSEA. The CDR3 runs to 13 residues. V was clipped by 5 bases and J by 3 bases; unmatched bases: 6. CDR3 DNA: TGCAGCGTTTACGGGGGGGCAGTCTACGAGCAGTACTTC. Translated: CSVYGGAVYEQYF.

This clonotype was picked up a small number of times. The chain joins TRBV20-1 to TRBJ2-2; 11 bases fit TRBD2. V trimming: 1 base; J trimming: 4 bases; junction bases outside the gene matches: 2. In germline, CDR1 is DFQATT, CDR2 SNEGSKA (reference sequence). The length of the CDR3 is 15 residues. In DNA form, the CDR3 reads TGCAGTGCTAGAGGACTAGCGGGACTCACCGGGGAGCTGTTTTTT. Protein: CSARGLAGLTGELFF.

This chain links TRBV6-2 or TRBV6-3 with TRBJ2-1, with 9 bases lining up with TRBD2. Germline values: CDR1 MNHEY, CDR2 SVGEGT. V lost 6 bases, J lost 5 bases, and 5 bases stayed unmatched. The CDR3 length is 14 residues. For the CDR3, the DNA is TGTGCCAGCAGGCTAGCGGGATCGGACAATGAGCAGTTCTTC. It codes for CASRLAGSDNEQFF.

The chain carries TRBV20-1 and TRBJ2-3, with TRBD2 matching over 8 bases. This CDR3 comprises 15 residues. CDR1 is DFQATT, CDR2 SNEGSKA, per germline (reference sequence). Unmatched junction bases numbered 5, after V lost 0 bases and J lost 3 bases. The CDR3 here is CSARDPGGPTDTQYF. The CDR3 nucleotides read TGCAGTGCTAGAGATCCGGGAGGGCCGACAGATACGCAGTATTTT.

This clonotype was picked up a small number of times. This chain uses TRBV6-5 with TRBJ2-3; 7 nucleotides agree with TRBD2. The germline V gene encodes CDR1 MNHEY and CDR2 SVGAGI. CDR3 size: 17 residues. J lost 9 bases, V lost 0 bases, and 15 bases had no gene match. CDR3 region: CASSYSSRGDQIHTQYF. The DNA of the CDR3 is TGTGCCAGCAGTTACTCGAGCCGGGGGGACCAGATTCACACGCAGTATTTT.

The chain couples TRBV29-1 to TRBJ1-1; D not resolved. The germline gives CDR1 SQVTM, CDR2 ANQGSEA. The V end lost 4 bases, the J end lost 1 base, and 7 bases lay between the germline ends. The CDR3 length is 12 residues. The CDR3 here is CSVGPGNTEAFF. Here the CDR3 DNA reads TGCAGCGTTGGTCCGGGGAACACTGAAGCTTTCTTT. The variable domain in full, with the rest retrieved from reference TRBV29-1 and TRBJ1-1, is SAVISQKPSRDICQRGTSLTIQCQVDSQVTMMFWYRQQPGQSLTLIATANQGSEATYESGFVIDKFPISRPNLTFSTLTVSNMSPEDSSIYLCSVGPGNTEAFFGQGTRLTVV.

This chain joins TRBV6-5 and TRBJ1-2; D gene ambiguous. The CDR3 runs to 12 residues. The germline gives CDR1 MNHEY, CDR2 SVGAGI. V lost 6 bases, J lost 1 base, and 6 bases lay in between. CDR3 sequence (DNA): TGTGCCAGCAGCTCTCGTAACTATGGCTACACCTTC. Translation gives CASSSRNYGYTF.

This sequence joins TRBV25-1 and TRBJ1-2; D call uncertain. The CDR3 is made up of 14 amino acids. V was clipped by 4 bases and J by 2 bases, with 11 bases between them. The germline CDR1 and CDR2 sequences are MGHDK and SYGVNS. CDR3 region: CASSVGERNYGYTF. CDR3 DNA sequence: TGTGCCAGCAGTGTTGGTGAGCGAAACTATGGCTACACCTTC.

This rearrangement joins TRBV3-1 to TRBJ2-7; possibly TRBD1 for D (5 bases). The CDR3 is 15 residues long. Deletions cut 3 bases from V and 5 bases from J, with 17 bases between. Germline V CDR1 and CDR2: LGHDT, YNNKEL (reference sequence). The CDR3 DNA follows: TGTGCCAGCAGCCAGGAGCTAGGGGCTCGCAACGAGCAGTACTTC. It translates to CASSQELGARNEQYF.

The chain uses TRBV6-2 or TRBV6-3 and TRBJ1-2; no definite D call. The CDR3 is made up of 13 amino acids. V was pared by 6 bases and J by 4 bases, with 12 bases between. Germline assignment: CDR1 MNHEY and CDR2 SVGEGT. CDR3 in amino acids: CASRSTLPYGYTF. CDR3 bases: TGTGCCAGCAGATCGACACTGCCCTATGGCTACACCTTC.

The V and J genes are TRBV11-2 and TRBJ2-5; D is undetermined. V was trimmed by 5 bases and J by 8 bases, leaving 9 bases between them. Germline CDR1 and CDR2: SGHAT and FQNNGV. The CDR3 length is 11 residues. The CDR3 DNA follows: TGTGCCAGCAGCCCCGACACCACCCAGTACTTC. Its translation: CASSPDTTQYF. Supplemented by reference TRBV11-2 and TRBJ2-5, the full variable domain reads EAGVAQSPRYKIIEKRQSVAFWCNPISGHATLYWYQQILGQGPKLLIQFQNNGVVDDSQLPKDRFSAERLKGVDSTLKIQPAKLEDSAVYLCASSPDTTQYFGPGTRLLVL.

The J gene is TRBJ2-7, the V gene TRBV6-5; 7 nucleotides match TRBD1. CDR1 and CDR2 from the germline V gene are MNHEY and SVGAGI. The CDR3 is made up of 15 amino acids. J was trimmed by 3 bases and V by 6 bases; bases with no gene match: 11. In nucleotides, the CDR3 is TGTGCCAGCAGGTCCCTTGAACAGGGGTTCTACGAGCAGTACTTC. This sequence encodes CASRSLEQGFYEQYF.

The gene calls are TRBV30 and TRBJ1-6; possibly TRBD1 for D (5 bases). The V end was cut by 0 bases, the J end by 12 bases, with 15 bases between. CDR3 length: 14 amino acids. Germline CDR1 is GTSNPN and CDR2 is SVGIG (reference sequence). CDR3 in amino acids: CAWSVGQGNVPLHF. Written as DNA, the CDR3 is TGTGCCTGGAGTGTGGGGCAGGGTAATGTACCCCTCCACTTT.

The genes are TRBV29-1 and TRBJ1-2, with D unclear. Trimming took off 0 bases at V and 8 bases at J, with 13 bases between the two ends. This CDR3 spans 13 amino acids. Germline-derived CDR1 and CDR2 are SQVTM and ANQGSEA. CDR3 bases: TGCAGCGTTGAAGATCCTCGGCTGTTGGGCTACACCTTC. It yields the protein CSVEDPRLLGYTF.

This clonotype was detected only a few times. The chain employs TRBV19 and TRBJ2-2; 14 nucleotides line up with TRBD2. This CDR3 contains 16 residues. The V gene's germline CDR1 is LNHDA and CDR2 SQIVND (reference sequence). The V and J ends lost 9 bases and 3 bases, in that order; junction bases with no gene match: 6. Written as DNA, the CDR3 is TGTGCCAGCCCCGGGACTAGCGGGGGACACACCGGGGAGCTGTTTTTT. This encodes CASPGTSGGHTGELFF.

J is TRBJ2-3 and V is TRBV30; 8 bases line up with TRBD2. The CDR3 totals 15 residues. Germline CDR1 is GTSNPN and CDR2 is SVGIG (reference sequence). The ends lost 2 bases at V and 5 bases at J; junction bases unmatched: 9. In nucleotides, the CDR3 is TGTGCCTGGAGTCCCGGGAGGGGGGCCGGAGATACGCAGTATTTT. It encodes CAWSPGRGAGDTQYF.

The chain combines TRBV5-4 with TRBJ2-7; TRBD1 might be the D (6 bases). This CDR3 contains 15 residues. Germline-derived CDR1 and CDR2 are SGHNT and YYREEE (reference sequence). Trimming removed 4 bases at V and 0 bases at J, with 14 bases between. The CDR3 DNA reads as TGTGCCAGCAGCCGCAGGACAGTATTCTCCTACGAGCAGTACTTC. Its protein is CASSRRTVFSYEQYF.

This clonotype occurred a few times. The CDR3 protein is CASSLGIGSYNEQFF. In DNA, the CDR3 is TGTGCCAGCAGCTTAGGGATAGGCTCCTACAATGAGCAGTTCTTC. J is TRBJ2-1 and V is TRBV7-2; D ambiguous. Per germline, CDR1 SGHTA and CDR2 FQGNSA. V was clipped by 1 base and J by 0 bases, with 7 bases between them. CDR3 size: 15 residues.

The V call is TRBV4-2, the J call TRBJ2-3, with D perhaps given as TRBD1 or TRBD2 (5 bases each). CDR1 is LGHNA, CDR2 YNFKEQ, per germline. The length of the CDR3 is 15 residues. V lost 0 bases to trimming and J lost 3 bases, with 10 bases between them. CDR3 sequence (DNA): TGTGCCAGCAGCCAAGATCCCGGGACGACAGATACGCAGTATTTT. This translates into CASSQDPGTTDTQYF.

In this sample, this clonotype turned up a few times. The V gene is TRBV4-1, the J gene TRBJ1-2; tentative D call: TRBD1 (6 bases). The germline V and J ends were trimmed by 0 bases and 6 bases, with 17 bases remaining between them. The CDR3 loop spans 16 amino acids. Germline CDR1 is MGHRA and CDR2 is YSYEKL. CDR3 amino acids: CASSQDPYRVADGYTF. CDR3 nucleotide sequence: TGCGCCAGCAGCCAAGATCCCTACAGGGTGGCGGATGGCTACACCTTC.

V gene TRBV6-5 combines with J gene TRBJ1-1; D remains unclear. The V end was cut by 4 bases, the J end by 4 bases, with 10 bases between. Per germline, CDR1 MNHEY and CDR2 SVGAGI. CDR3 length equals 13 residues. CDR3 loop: CASSFRATTEAFF. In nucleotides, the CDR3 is TGTGCCAGCAGTTTTAGGGCGACCACTGAAGCTTTCTTT.